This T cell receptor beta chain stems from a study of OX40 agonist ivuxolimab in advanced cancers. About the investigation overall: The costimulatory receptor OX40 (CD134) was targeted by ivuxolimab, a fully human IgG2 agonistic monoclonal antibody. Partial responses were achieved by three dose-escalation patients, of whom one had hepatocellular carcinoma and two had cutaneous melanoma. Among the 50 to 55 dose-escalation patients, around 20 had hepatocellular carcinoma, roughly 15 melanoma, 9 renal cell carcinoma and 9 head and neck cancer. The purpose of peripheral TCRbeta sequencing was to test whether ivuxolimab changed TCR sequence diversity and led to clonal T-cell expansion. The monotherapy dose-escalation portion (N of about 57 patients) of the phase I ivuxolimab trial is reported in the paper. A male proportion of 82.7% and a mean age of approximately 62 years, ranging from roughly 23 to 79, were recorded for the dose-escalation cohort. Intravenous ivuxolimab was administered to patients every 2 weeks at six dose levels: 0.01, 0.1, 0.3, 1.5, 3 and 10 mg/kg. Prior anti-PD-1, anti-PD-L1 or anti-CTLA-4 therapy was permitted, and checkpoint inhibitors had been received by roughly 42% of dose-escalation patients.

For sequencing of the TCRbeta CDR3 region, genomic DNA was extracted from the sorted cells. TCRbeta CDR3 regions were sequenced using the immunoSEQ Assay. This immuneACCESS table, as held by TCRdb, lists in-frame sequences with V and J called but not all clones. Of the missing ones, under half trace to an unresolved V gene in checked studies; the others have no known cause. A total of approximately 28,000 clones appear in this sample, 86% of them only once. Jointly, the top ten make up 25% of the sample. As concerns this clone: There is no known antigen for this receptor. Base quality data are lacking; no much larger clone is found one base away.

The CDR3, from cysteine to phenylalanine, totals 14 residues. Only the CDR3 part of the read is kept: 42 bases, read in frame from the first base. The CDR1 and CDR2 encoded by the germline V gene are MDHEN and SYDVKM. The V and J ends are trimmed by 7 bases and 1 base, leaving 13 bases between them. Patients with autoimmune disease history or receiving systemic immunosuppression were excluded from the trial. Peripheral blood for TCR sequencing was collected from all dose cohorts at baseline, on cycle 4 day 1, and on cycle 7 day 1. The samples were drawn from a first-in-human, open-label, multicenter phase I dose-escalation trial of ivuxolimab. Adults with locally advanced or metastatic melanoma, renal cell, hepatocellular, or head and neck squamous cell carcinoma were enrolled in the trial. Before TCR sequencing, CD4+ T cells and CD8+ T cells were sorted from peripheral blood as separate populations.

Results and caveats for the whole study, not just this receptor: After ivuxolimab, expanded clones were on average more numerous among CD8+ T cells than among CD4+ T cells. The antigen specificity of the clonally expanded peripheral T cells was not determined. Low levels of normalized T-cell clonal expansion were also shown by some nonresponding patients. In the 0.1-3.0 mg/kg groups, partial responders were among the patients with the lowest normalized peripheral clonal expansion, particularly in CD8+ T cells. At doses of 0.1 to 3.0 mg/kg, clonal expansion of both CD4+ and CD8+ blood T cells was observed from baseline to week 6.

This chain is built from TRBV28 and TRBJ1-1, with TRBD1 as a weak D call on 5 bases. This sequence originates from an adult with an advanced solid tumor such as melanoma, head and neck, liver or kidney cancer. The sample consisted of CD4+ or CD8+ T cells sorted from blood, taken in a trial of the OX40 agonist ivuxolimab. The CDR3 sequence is CASTLGGGNTEAFF. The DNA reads TGTGCCAGCACTCTGGGGGGAGGGAACACTGAAGCTTTCTTT.